This TCR beta chain was found in a study of human T cells and chemical hapten exposure. Looking at the study overall: Weekly scalp doses of diphenylcyclopropenone were given to patients during the roughly 25-week study.

The library attached unique molecular identifiers to individual cDNA molecules. As originally analysed: The number of TCRs in each sample had a median of approximately 95,000 and spanned about 23,224 to 700,000. TCRdb re-derived calls from the RACE reads in MiXCR, one entry per CDR3 protein. These V and J calls derive from TCRdb rather than the authors' analysis. Here the sample spans 360,000 or so distinct CDR3 sequences, just under 6.5% being singletons. The sample holds many counts of this clonotype. The sample's time point: patch test 2, 6 weeks after DPC sensitization. Treatment here: therapeutic diphenylcyclopropenone sensitization with weekly scalp DPC. CDR3 length: 18 amino acids. Trimming took 0 bases from V and 4 from J, leaving 22 bases between them. CDR1 is LGHNT and CDR2 is FRNRAP in the germline V gene.

The chain carries TRBV12-5 and TRBJ2-7; D is unresolved. The material sequenced was whole blood, taken in connection with sensitization to the hapten diphenylcyclopropenone (DPC). The receptor was derived from a woman younger than 35 with alopecia areata. Some clones in this sample may be carry-over from other donors' samples. CDR3 region: CASGLVISSQSESYEQYF. CDR3 in DNA: TGTGCTAGTGGTTTGGTAATATCGTCCCAAAGCGAAAGTTACGAGCAGTACTTC. Full variable domain (outside the CDR3, taken from reference TRBV12-5 and TRBJ2-7): DARVTQTPRHKVTEMGQEVTMRCQPILGHNTVFWYRQTMMQGLELLAYFRNRAPLDDSGMPKDRFSAEMPDATLATLKIQPSEPRDSAVYFCASGLVISSQSESYEQYFGPGTRLTVT.